This is a list of T cell receptor beta chains from one sample in a study of OX40 agonist ivuxolimab in advanced cancers. Sequenced by immunoSEQ multiplex PCR; TCRdb stores in-frame clones only, minus some. Altogether under 50,000 clones are present, approximately 86% being singletons, with the ten largest covering 0.38%. Sequenced here: CD4+ or CD8+ T cells sorted from blood, sampled in a trial of the OX40 agonist ivuxolimab. These receptors all stem from an adult with an advanced solid tumor such as melanoma, head and neck, liver or kidney cancer. The CDR3 runs from the conserved cysteine through the conserved F or W. Fields, in order: CDR3 protein, CDR3 DNA, J gene, D gene, V gene, clone size. A D gene is named only where the DNA matches it firmly. Some rows mark clone size as missing; the rest say once, few, many or name a class of expanded clone.

CASSILGYEQYF TGTGCCAGTAGTATACTCGGCTACGAGCAGTACTTC TRBJ2-7 - TRBV19 -
CASSSSGVPTDTQYF TGTGCCAGCAGCTCGTCCGGGGTTCCTACAGATACGCAGTATTTT TRBJ2-3 - TRBV7-9 -
CASSPTGARQPQHF TGTGCCAGCAGTCCGACAGGGGCCAGACAGCCCCAGCATTTT TRBJ1-5 TRBD1 TRBV6-5 -
CAWSTTVNYVSYTF TGTGCCTGGAGTACGACGGTTAACTATGTTAGCTACACCTTC TRBJ1-2 - TRBV30 -
CASSIVSIWGVYEQYF TGTGCCAGTAGTATAGTTTCGATATGGGGGGTCTACGAGCAGTACTTC TRBJ2-7 - TRBV19 once
CASSAQGNTQYF TGTGCCAGCAGTGCCCAGGGAAATACGCAGTATTTT TRBJ2-3 - TRBV6-6 -
CASSPLGENTEAFF TGTGCCAGCAGCCCCTTGGGGGAGAACACTGAAGCTTTCTTT TRBJ1-1 - TRBV6-5 -
CASSQAGGDLNEQFF TGTGCCAGCAGCCAAGCGGGGGGGGACCTCAATGAGCAGTTCTTC TRBJ2-1 TRBD2 TRBV4-2 once
CASSLATGLANYGYTF TGTGCCAGCAGCTTAGCGACAGGATTAGCTAACTATGGCTACACCTTC TRBJ1-2 - TRBV7-2 -
CASTKSRGLAGVNKETQYF TGTGCCAGCACCAAGTCGAGGGGGCTAGCGGGGGTGAATAAAGAGACCCAGTACTTC TRBJ2-5 TRBD2 TRBV7-8 -
CASSLGAHNEQFF TGTGCCAGCAGCTTAGGAGCGCACAATGAGCAGTTCTTC TRBJ2-1 - TRBV7-9 -
CASRGDRDGLGEQYF TGTGCCAGCAGAGGGGACAGGGATGGTTTGGGTGAGCAGTACTTC TRBJ2-7 TRBD1 TRBV6-1 -
CASSQGEGPLSSYEQYF TGCGCCAGCAGCCAAGGCGAGGGACCCTTGAGCTCCTACGAGCAGTACTTC TRBJ2-7 - TRBV4-1 few
CASSPHRGGRAGELFF TGCGCCAGCAGCCCCCACCGGGGGGGCCGTGCCGGGGAGCTGTTTTTT TRBJ2-2 TRBD2 TRBV4-1 -
CAWSPWALNPDTQYF TGTGCCTGGAGCCCCTGGGCCCTTAATCCAGATACGCAGTATTTT TRBJ2-3 - TRBV30 -
CASSQDGQGGSPLHF TGCGCCAGCAGCCAAGATGGTCAGGGAGGCTCACCCCTCCACTTT TRBJ1-6 - TRBV4-1 -
CASSTTGAVAFF TGTGCCAGCAGTACGACAGGGGCCGTGGCTTTCTTT TRBJ1-1 TRBD1 TRBV25-1 -
CASDSRTGILGEQYF TGTGCCAGCGATTCAAGGACAGGGATCCTGGGCGAGCAGTACTTC TRBJ2-7 TRBD1 TRBV28 -
CASSQGQSNQPQHF TGTGCCAGCAGCCAGGGACAGAGCAATCAGCCCCAGCATTTT TRBJ1-5 TRBD1 TRBV7-9 -
CASSPLPTGGYSTDTQYF TGTGCCAGCTCACCACTTCCTACAGGGGGCTATTCGACAGATACGCAGTATTTT TRBJ2-3 TRBD1 TRBV18 -
CASISLQGRTDTQYF TGTGCCAGCATCAGCCTACAGGGGAGGACAGATACGCAGTATTTT TRBJ2-3 - TRBV7-9 -
CASSEQDSWGSPLHF TGTGCCAGCAGTGAGCAGGACTCCTGGGGGTCACCCCTCCACTTT TRBJ1-6 - TRBV6-1 -
CASSLAGPRGGEQFF TGTGCCAGCAGCTTAGCTGGTCCCCGGGGGGGTGAGCAGTTCTTC TRBJ2-1 TRBD2 TRBV7-8 -
CASSLGGGLGEQYF TGTGCCAGCAGCTTAGGAGGTGGGCTTGGGGAGCAGTACTTC TRBJ2-7 - TRBV7-2 -
CASSQEWDIFYGYTF TGCGCCAGCAGCCAAGAGTGGGACATATTCTATGGCTACACCTTC TRBJ1-2 - TRBV4-3 once
CAWSVRDHTQYF TGTGCCTGGAGTGTACGGGACCATACGCAGTATTTT TRBJ2-3 - TRBV30 -
CASSLGSGNTIYF TGTGCCAGCAGTTTAGGTTCTGGAAACACCATATATTTT TRBJ1-3 - TRBV28 -
CAGGSLRTDTQYF TGTGCTGGGGGATCCCTCCGCACAGATACGCAGTATTTT TRBJ2-3 - TRBV27 -
CSVEEWQDTEAFF TGCAGCGTTGAAGAATGGCAGGACACTGAAGCTTTCTTT TRBJ1-1 - TRBV29-1 few
CASSLEPPRNEQFF TGCGCCAGCAGCTTGGAACCACCTAGGAATGAGCAGTTCTTC TRBJ2-1 - TRBV5-1 few
CASSSHAQSYNEQFF TGTGCCAGCAGCTCCCATGCCCAGTCCTACAATGAGCAGTTCTTC TRBJ2-1 - TRBV7-2 -
CASSSGGEIGGYTF TGTGCCAGCAGCTCGGGGGGAGAGATTGGAGGCTACACCTTC TRBJ1-2 - TRBV7-9 once
CASSPGLAYPEQFF TGTGCCAGCAGCCCCGGACTAGCCTATCCAGAGCAGTTCTTC TRBJ2-1 TRBD2 TRBV7-9 few
CASRGRSFEKLFF TGTGCCAGCAGAGGCAGGAGCTTTGAAAAACTGTTTTTT TRBJ1-4 - TRBV14 -
CASSFPDRGNIQYF TGTGCCAGCAGCTTTCCGGACCGCGGAAACATTCAGTACTTC TRBJ2-4 - TRBV7-2 -
CASTFPPDTQYF TGTGCCAGCACCTTCCCCCCCGATACGCAGTATTTT TRBJ2-3 - TRBV6-5 -
CAWNQGRYEQYF TGTGCCTGGAACCAGGGGAGGTACGAGCAGTACTTC TRBJ2-7 - TRBV30 -
CASSRSGFSYNEQFF TGTGCCAGCAGCCGTAGCGGGTTCTCCTACAATGAGCAGTTCTTC TRBJ2-1 TRBD2 TRBV11-1 -
CAWSQWSGSYEQYF TGTGCCTGGAGTCAGTGGTCGGGCTCCTACGAGCAGTACTTC TRBJ2-7 - TRBV30 once
CASSARDRGYEQYF TGTGCCAGCAGTGCCCGGGACAGGGGCTACGAGCAGTACTTC TRBJ2-7 TRBD1 TRBV6-1 -
CASSAIQGYNEQFF TGTGCCAGCAGCGCCATACAGGGTTACAATGAGCAGTTCTTC TRBJ2-1 - TRBV11-2 -
CASSLGTGRGTEAFF TGTGCCAGCAGTTTAGGGACAGGTCGGGGCACTGAAGCTTTCTTT TRBJ1-1 TRBD1 TRBV28 -
CASSVGTSRGFTDTQYF TGTGCCAGCAGCGTCGGGACTAGCCGGGGGTTTACGGATACGCAGTATTTT TRBJ2-3 TRBD2 TRBV9 -
CSVMVFDGYTF TGCAGCGTTATGGTTTTCGATGGCTACACCTTC TRBJ1-2 - TRBV29-1 -
CAIRGTESGMETQYF TGTGCCATCAGGGGCACCGAGTCAGGGATGGAGACCCAGTACTTC TRBJ2-5 - TRBV10-3 -
CASSLKGAIGTDTQYF TGTGCCAGCAGCTTGAAGGGGGCCATCGGCACAGATACGCAGTATTTT TRBJ2-3 TRBD1 TRBV5-4 -
CASSAEGAGVWDEQFF TGTGCCAGCAGTGCCGAGGGGGCGGGAGTTTGGGATGAGCAGTTCTTC TRBJ2-1 - TRBV6-1 -
CASSYVEHYEQYF TGTGCCAGCAGTTACGTGGAGCACTACGAGCAGTACTTC TRBJ2-7 - TRBV6-5 -
CASRTYSGNTIYF TGTGCCAGCCGGACATACTCTGGAAACACCATATATTTT TRBJ1-3 - TRBV19 -
CASSPGAPGGGSTF TGTGCCAGCAGCCCCGGGGCCCCAGGTGGCGGTTCCACCTTC TRBJ1-2 - TRBV7-6 -